This T cell receptor (beta chain) was sequenced in a study of glioma-infiltrating T cells after dendritic cell vaccination. The overall study: Patients received three intradermal dendritic cell vaccine injections at biweekly intervals. General study findings and limits: Patients with more pretreatment TILs had longer time to progression and survival.

This CDR3 comprises 14 residues. The junction had 6 bases not matched to a gene; V was cut back by 2 bases and J by 5 bases. Germline V gene data show CDR1 as SGHDT and CDR2 as YYEEEE. Concerning this clone itself: Its antigen remains unknown.

Input was 1.5 to 2.5 ug genomic DNA, or all available if less. Amplification used 60 V beta primers and 13 J beta primers. Sequenced by immunoSEQ multiplex PCR; TCRdb stores in-frame clones only, minus some. The sample has tens of thousands of clones, 70% to 90% seen once. Material: blood, obtained before dendritic cell vaccination. The rearrangement joins TRBV5-6 to TRBJ2-5; the match to TRBD2 covers 7 bases. The TCR was taken from a human donor with glioblastoma. The CDR3 DNA sequence: TGTGCCAGCAGCTTAGCGGGACGTCTGGAGACCCAGTACTTC. This sequence encodes CASSLAGRLETQYF.